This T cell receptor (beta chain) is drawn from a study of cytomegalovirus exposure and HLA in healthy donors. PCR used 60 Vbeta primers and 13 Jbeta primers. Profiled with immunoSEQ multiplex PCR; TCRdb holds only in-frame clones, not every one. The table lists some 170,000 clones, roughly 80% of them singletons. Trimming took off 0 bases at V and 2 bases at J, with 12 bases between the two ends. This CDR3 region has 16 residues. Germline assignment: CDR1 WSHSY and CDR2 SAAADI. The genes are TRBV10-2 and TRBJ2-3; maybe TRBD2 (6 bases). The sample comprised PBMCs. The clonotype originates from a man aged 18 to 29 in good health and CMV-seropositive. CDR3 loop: CASSESGAGLTDTQYF. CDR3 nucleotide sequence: TGCGCCAGCAGTGAGTCGGGAGCGGGCCTCACAGATACGCAGTATTTT.